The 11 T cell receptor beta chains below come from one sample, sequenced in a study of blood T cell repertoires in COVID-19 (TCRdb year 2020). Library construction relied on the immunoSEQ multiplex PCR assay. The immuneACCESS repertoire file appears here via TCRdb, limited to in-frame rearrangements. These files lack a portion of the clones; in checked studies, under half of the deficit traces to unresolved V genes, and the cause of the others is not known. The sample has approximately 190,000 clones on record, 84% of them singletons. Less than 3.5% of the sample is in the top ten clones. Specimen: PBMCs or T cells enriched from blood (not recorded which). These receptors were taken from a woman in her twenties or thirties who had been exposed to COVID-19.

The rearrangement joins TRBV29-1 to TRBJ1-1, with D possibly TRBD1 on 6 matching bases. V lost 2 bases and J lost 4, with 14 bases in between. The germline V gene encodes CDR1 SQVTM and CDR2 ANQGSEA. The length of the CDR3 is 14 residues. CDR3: CSVEIGGGGTEAFF. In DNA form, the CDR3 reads TGCAGCGTTGAAATAGGGGGGGGAGGCACTGAAGCTTTCTTT.

The CDR3 bases are TGTGCCAGCTCACCAAAGGGACTACTCTCCTACGAGCAGTACTTC. Protein: CASSPKGLLSYEQYF. This rearrangement joins TRBV18 to TRBJ2-7; 7 bases map to TRBD2. The V gene's germline CDR1 is KGHSH and CDR2 LQKENI. The CDR3 has 15 residues. The trim removed 2 bases at V and 0 bases at J, leaving 4 bases unmatched.

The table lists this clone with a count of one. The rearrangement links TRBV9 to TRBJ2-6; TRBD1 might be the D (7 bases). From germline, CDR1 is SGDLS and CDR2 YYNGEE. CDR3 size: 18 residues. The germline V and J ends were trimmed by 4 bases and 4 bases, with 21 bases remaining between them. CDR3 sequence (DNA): TGTGCCAGCAGCCCATCGACAGGGAGGCTCTCCGGGGCCAACGTCCTGACTTTC. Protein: CASSPSTGRLSGANVLTF.

The CDR3 loop is CASRTDRAGSGETQYF. CDR3 coding DNA: TGTGCCAGCAGAACGGACAGGGCAGGTTCAGGGGAGACCCAGTACTTC. The genes are TRBV7-9 and TRBJ2-5; 8 nucleotides match TRBD1. CDR3 length: 16 residues. Germline trimming cut 6 bases from V and 5 bases from J; bases unmatched to any gene: 14. The germline V gene has CDR1 SEHNR and CDR2 FQNEAQ (reference sequence).

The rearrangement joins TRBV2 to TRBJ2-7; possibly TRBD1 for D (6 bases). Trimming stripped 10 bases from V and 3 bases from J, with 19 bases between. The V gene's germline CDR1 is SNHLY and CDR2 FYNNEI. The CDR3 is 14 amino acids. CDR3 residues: CATRTTGKNYEQYF. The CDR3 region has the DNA TGTGCCACACGAACGACAGGCAAAAACTACGAGCAGTACTTC.

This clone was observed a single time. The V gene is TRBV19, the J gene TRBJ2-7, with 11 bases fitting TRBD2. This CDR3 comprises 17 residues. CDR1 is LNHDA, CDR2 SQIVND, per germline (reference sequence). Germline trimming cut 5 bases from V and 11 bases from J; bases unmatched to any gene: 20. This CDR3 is CASSFMRTTGTSGRKYF. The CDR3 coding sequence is TGTGCCAGTAGTTTTATGAGGACAACCGGGACTAGCGGAAGAAAGTACTTC.

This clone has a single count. The CDR3 protein is CASSPLKPYYGYTF. CDR3 sequence (DNA): TGTGCCAGCAGTCCCCTGAAGCCCTACTATGGCTACACCTTC. The chain joins TRBV6-5 to TRBJ1-2; D gene ambiguous. The CDR3 extends over 14 amino acids. The V end was cut by 5 bases, the J end by 3 bases, with 13 bases between. Per the germline V gene, CDR1 is MNHEY and CDR2 is SVGAGI.

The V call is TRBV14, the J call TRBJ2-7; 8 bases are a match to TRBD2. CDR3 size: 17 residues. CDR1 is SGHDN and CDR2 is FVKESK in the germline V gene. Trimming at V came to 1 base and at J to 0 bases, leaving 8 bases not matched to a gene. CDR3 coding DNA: TGTGCCAGCAGCCAAGTCCCGGGAGGGCGGAGCTCCTACGAGCAGTACTTC. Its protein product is CASSQVPGGRSSYEQYF.

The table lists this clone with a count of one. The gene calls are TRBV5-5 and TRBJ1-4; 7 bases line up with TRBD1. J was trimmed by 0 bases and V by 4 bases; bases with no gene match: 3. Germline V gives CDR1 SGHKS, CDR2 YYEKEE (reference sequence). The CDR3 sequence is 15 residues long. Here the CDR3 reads CASSMTGPTNEKLFF. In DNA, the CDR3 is TGTGCCAGCAGCATGACAGGGCCAACTAATGAAAAACTGTTTTTT.

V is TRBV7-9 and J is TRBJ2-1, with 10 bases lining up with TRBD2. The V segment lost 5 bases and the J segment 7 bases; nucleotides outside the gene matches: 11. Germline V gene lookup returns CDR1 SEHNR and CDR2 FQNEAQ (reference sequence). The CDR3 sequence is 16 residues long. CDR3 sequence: CASSPLIAGGINEQFF. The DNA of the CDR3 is TGTGCCAGCAGCCCACTAATAGCGGGGGGTATAAATGAGCAGTTCTTC.

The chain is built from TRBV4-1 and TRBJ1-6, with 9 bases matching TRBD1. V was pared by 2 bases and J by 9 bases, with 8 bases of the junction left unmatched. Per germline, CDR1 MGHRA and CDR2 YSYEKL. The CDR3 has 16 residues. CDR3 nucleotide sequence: TGCGCCAGCAGCCAATATCCGGGACAGGGCCGTTCACCCCTCCACTTT. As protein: CASSQYPGQGRSPLHF.